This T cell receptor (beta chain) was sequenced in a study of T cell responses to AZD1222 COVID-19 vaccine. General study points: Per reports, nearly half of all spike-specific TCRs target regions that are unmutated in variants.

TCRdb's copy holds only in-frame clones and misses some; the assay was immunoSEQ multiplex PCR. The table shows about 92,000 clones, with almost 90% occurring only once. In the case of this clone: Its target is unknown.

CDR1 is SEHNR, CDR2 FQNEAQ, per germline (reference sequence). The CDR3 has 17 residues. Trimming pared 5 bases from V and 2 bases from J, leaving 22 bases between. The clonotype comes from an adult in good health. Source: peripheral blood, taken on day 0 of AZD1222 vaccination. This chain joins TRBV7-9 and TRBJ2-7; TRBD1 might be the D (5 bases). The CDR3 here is CASSPYRVLQDTYEQYF. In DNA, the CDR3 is TGTGCCAGCAGCCCGTATCGTGTTTTGCAGGACACCTACGAGCAGTACTTC.